The rows below give T cell receptor beta chains drawn from one sample of a study of T cell responses to AZD1222 COVID-19 vaccine. Assay used: immunoSEQ multiplex PCR; TCRdb lists only in-frame clones, some missing. The sample carries roughly 250,000 clones, more than 80% recorded once. Source: peripheral blood, taken on day 0 of AZD1222 vaccination. These receptors were obtained from an adult in good health. Each CDR3 is given with its conserved first and last residue. A D gene is named only where the DNA matches it firmly. Clone size is stated in some rows and not others, as once, few, many or a class when expanded.

d_gene: NA; abundance: once; j_gene: TRBJ2-3; v_gene: TRBV7-9; CDR3nt: TGTGCCAGCAGCTCTGGAACAGATACGCAGTATTTT; CDR3aa: CASSSGTDTQYF
d_gene: NA; abundance: NA; j_gene: TRBJ1-2; v_gene: TRBV5-1; CDR3nt: TGCGCCAGCAGCCTCGCGGGGGAGGATGGCTACACCTTC; CDR3aa: CASSLAGEDGYTF
d_gene: NA; abundance: NA; j_gene: TRBJ1-2; v_gene: TRBV27; CDR3nt: TGTGCCAGCAGTTTATTGAACGGGTATGGCTACACCTTC; CDR3aa: CASSLLNGYGYTF
d_gene: TRBD1; abundance: NA; j_gene: TRBJ1-4; v_gene: TRBV5-1; CDR3nt: TGCGCCAGCAGCATAGGACAGGGGAGGGAAAAACTGTTTTTT; CDR3aa: CASSIGQGREKLFF
d_gene: NA; abundance: NA; j_gene: TRBJ1-1; v_gene: TRBV28; CDR3nt: TGTGCCAGCAGTTACAATCAGGGAGGCACTGAAGCTTTCTTT; CDR3aa: CASSYNQGGTEAFF
d_gene: TRBD2; abundance: NA; j_gene: TRBJ2-1; v_gene: TRBV9; CDR3nt: TGTGCCAGCAGCCACCCCCTCCGGGCTAGCGGGACCTACAATGAGCAGTTCTTC; CDR3aa: CASSHPLRASGTYNEQFF
d_gene: TRBD2; abundance: NA; j_gene: TRBJ2-5; v_gene: TRBV7-8; CDR3nt: TGTGCCAGCAGCCCCTTAGCGGGAGGGCCGGAAGAGACCCAGTACTTC; CDR3aa: CASSPLAGGPEETQYF
d_gene: NA; abundance: once; j_gene: TRBJ2-1; v_gene: TRBV12-3/TRBV12-4; CDR3nt: TGTGCCAGCAGTGAGGGCATAAGCAATGAGCAGTTCTTC; CDR3aa: CASSEGISNEQFF
d_gene: TRBD2; abundance: NA; j_gene: TRBJ2-2; v_gene: TRBV6-5; CDR3nt: TGTGCCAGCAGTTCCCGGACTAGCGGCACCGGGGAGCTGTTTTTT; CDR3aa: CASSSRTSGTGELFF
d_gene: TRBD1; abundance: NA; j_gene: TRBJ1-5; v_gene: TRBV6-6; CDR3nt: TGTGCCAGCAGCACGACAGGGGCCCAGCCCCAGCATTTT; CDR3aa: CASSTTGAQPQHF
d_gene: TRBD1; abundance: NA; j_gene: TRBJ1-2; v_gene: TRBV5-1; CDR3nt: TGCGCCAGCAGCCCTGCAGGGGGAGGCGGCTACACCTTC; CDR3aa: CASSPAGGGGYTF
d_gene: NA; abundance: NA; j_gene: TRBJ2-1; v_gene: TRBV14; CDR3nt: TGTGCCAGCAGCCAAGAAGACAGCCCGAGCTCCTACAATGAGCAGTTCTTC; CDR3aa: CASSQEDSPSSYNEQFF
d_gene: NA; abundance: NA; j_gene: TRBJ1-2; v_gene: TRBV27; CDR3nt: TGTGCCAGCAGTTTCGGCCCCTCCCCCGCGAGTGGCTACACCTTC; CDR3aa: CASSFGPSPASGYTF
d_gene: NA; abundance: NA; j_gene: TRBJ1-4; v_gene: TRBV12-3/TRBV12-4; CDR3nt: TGTGCCAGCCAAACTTTTGGGGATGAAAAACTGTTTTTT; CDR3aa: CASQTFGDEKLFF
d_gene: NA; abundance: once; j_gene: TRBJ2-7; v_gene: TRBV2; CDR3nt: TGTGCCAGCAGTGAATCTGTCTACGAGCAGTACTTC; CDR3aa: CASSESVYEQYF
d_gene: NA; abundance: NA; j_gene: TRBJ2-7; v_gene: TRBV5-4; CDR3nt: TGTGCCAGCAGCCTAGGGAGTCCAGGGAAGTACTACGAGCAGTACTTC; CDR3aa: CASSLGSPGKYYEQYF
d_gene: NA; abundance: NA; j_gene: TRBJ1-1; v_gene: TRBV7-9; CDR3nt: TGTGCCAGCAGCTTGACAGCCTACATGAACACTGAAGCTTTCTTT; CDR3aa: CASSLTAYMNTEAFF
d_gene: NA; abundance: NA; j_gene: TRBJ1-5; v_gene: TRBV5-1; CDR3nt: TGCGCCAGCAGCTGGGGGGTAGGGGCGAATCAGCCCCAGCATTTT; CDR3aa: CASSWGVGANQPQHF
d_gene: NA; abundance: NA; j_gene: TRBJ2-5; v_gene: TRBV28; CDR3nt: TGTGCCAGCAGTTACCAGGGTGGGGGAGAGACCCAGTACTTC; CDR3aa: CASSYQGGGETQYF
d_gene: NA; abundance: NA; j_gene: TRBJ2-7; v_gene: TRBV6-5; CDR3nt: TGTGCCAGCCGGTGGGTGGGCTCCTACGAGCAGTACTTC; CDR3aa: CASRWVGSYEQYF
d_gene: NA; abundance: once; j_gene: TRBJ2-1; v_gene: TRBV5-1; CDR3nt: TGCGCCAGCAGCCAAAGTAGCTCCTACAATGAGCAGTTCTTC; CDR3aa: CASSQSSSYNEQFF
d_gene: NA; abundance: NA; j_gene: TRBJ2-3; v_gene: TRBV20-1; CDR3nt: TGCAGTGCTAGTTCGGGTGTCACAGATACGCAGTATTTT; CDR3aa: CSASSGVTDTQYF
d_gene: TRBD2; abundance: NA; j_gene: TRBJ2-1; v_gene: TRBV11-2; CDR3nt: TGTGCCAGCAGTCCCGGGACTAGCGTATACAATGAGCAGTTCTTC; CDR3aa: CASSPGTSVYNEQFF
d_gene: NA; abundance: NA; j_gene: TRBJ1-4; v_gene: TRBV25-1; CDR3nt: TGTGCCAGCAGTGAAGCAGCGGGTAGTGGGGAAAAACTGTTTTTT; CDR3aa: CASSEAAGSGEKLFF
d_gene: NA; abundance: once; j_gene: TRBJ1-2; v_gene: TRBV15; CDR3nt: TGTGCCACCAGCCCGACAGGAGAAGTTGGCTATGGCTACACCTTC; CDR3aa: CATSPTGEVGYGYTF
d_gene: TRBD2; abundance: NA; j_gene: TRBJ2-7; v_gene: TRBV7-2; CDR3nt: TGTGCCAGCAGCTTAGTGGGTAGCGGGAGGGCTTACGAGCAGTACTTC; CDR3aa: CASSLVGSGRAYEQYF
d_gene: TRBD2; abundance: NA; j_gene: TRBJ2-7; v_gene: TRBV18; CDR3nt: TGTGCCAGCTCTCTCGGGACTAGCGGGTCCTCCTACTACGAGCAGTACTTC; CDR3aa: CASSLGTSGSSYYEQYF
d_gene: TRBD2; abundance: once; j_gene: TRBJ2-7; v_gene: TRBV7-8; CDR3nt: TGTGCCAGCAGCAGTAGCGGGAGGAGCTCCTACGAGCAGTACTTC; CDR3aa: CASSSSGRSSYEQYF
d_gene: NA; abundance: NA; j_gene: TRBJ2-3; v_gene: TRBV5-6; CDR3nt: TGTGCCAGCAGCTTGGGGACACTCACAGATACGCAGTATTTT; CDR3aa: CASSLGTLTDTQYF
d_gene: TRBD2; abundance: NA; j_gene: TRBJ2-1; v_gene: TRBV2; CDR3nt: TGTGCCAGCAGGGGACTAGCGGGCTCCTACAATGAGCAGTTCTTC; CDR3aa: CASRGLAGSYNEQFF
d_gene: TRBD2; abundance: NA; j_gene: TRBJ2-1; v_gene: TRBV6-6; CDR3nt: TGTGCCAGCAGTTACGAACTAGCGGGAGGGAATGAGCAGTTCTTC; CDR3aa: CASSYELAGGNEQFF
d_gene: NA; abundance: NA; j_gene: TRBJ2-4; v_gene: TRBV7-9; CDR3nt: TGTGCCAGCAGCTCACCCCCCGGGGGACTCTACAAAAACATTCAGTACTTC; CDR3aa: CASSSPPGGLYKNIQYF
d_gene: TRBD1; abundance: NA; j_gene: TRBJ1-3; v_gene: TRBV7-2; CDR3nt: TGTGCCACCAGTCCAGGACAGGGCAGGAACACCATATATTTT; CDR3aa: CATSPGQGRNTIYF
d_gene: NA; abundance: NA; j_gene: TRBJ1-5; v_gene: TRBV7-9; CDR3nt: TGTGCCAGCAGCTTAGCTGACCGCACTCGGGGCAATCAGCCCCAGCATTTT; CDR3aa: CASSLADRTRGNQPQHF
d_gene: NA; abundance: NA; j_gene: TRBJ1-1; v_gene: TRBV3-1/TRBV3-2; CDR3nt: TGTGCCAGCAGCCAAGAGTTGGGGGTGTGGGCTTTCTTT; CDR3aa: CASSQELGVWAFF
d_gene: NA; abundance: NA; j_gene: TRBJ2-3; v_gene: TRBV20-1; CDR3nt: TGCAGTACCCCCAACACAGATACGCAGTATTTT; CDR3aa: CSTPNTDTQYF
d_gene: NA; abundance: NA; j_gene: TRBJ1-5; v_gene: TRBV28; CDR3nt: TGTGCCAGCAGCCTCCGGAGCATTCAGCCCCAGCATTTT; CDR3aa: CASSLRSIQPQHF
d_gene: TRBD1; abundance: NA; j_gene: TRBJ2-7; v_gene: TRBV15; CDR3nt: TGTGCCACCAGTCCGGACAGGGACCACGAGCAGTACTTC; CDR3aa: CATSPDRDHEQYF
d_gene: TRBD1; abundance: NA; j_gene: TRBJ2-6; v_gene: TRBV7-3; CDR3nt: TGTGCCAGCAGCGTAGGACAGGGCTCTGGGGCCAACGTCCTGACTTTC; CDR3aa: CASSVGQGSGANVLTF
d_gene: NA; abundance: once; j_gene: TRBJ1-1; v_gene: TRBV9; CDR3nt: TGTGCCAGCAGCGTAGGCCCGACACCTTTGAACACTGAAGCTTTCTTT; CDR3aa: CASSVGPTPLNTEAFF
d_gene: NA; abundance: NA; j_gene: TRBJ2-1; v_gene: TRBV28; CDR3nt: TGTGCCAGCAGTTTAGGAGACTATGAGCAGTTCTTC; CDR3aa: CASSLGDYEQFF
d_gene: TRBD1; abundance: NA; j_gene: TRBJ1-1; v_gene: TRBV20-1; CDR3nt: TGCAGTGCTAGTCAGGGGGTAAACACTGAAGCTTTCTTT; CDR3aa: CSASQGVNTEAFF